This TCR beta chain was identified in a study of T cells after yellow fever vaccination. The TCR cDNA carried a universal primer site and UMIs from 5'RACE template switching. TCRdb re-called the 5' RACE reads through MiXCR, storing one row per CDR3 protein. The sample yields 100,000 to 150,000 distinct CDR3 sequences, 7.4% seen once. This CDR3 has 12 amino acids. The germline V gene encodes CDR1 SEHNR and CDR2 FQNEAQ (reference sequence). The ends were cut back, 2 bases at V and 8 bases at J, with 9 bases in the middle. Notes on this clonotype: Its antigen is not known.

Regarding the study as a whole: One caveat is that FACS-sorted repertoires could contain abundant clonotypes contaminating from the bulk population.

The specimen comprised CD4+ T cells sorted from PBMCs, sampled 10 days after the first yellow fever vaccination. This receptor was taken from a young man who received the YFV17D yellow fever vaccine. The chain is built from TRBV7-9 and TRBJ1-1; D is unclear. DNA for the CDR3: TGTGCCAGCAGCTTATATTTGACAGAAGCTTTCTTT. It yields the protein CASSLYLTEAFF.